This TCR beta chain was sequenced for a study of CD8 T cells in ankylosing spondylitis. Study findings and constraints: A motif in TCR beta, a set of about eight highly homologous variants, appeared characteristic of ankylosing spondylitis blood. Disease-linked clones bore a CD8+ phenotype, appearing relatively rarely in peripheral blood. There were earlier reports of some motif variants in reactive arthritis synovial fluid and blood.

Germline loops: CDR1 MNHEY, CDR2 SMNVEV (reference sequence). V was clipped by 5 bases and J by 1 base, with 12 bases between them. CDR3 length equals 14 residues. This clonotype was detected only a few times. Its antigen is not identified. Library preparation for TCR beta used quantitative 5'-RACE with molecular barcodes. From the 5' RACE reads, TCRdb called clonotypes with MiXCR, one entry per CDR3 protein. The table records just over 350,000 distinct CDR3 sequences, 20% of them present only once. Sequencing was done on a sample of blood, either unsorted or a sorted T cell fraction (not recorded which). This TCR came from a male donor with ankylosing spondylitis or in good health (not recorded which). The V gene is TRBV27, the J gene TRBJ2-7; D perhaps matches TRBD2 (6 bases). The chain's CDR3 is CASSIGTASYEQYF. DNA of the CDR3: TGTGCCAGCAGTATAGGGACTGCGTCCTACGAGCAGTACTTC.